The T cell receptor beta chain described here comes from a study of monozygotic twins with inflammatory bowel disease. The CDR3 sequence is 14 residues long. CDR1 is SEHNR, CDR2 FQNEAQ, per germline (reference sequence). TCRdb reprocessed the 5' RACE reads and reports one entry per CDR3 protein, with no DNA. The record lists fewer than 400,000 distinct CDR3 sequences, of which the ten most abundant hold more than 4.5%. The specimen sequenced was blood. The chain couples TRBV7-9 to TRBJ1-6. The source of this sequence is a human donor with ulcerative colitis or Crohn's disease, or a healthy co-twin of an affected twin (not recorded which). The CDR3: CASRSASYNSPLHF.